The present TCR beta chain was sequenced within a study of T cell repertoires in cytomegalovirus infection. Turning to the study itself: In public TCR beta signatures, there were indications of both CMV infection and matching HLA type.

About this clonotype: What it binds is unknown.

TCRdb processed the reads anew with MiXCR; each CDR3 protein has one entry. This sample carries approximately 110,000 distinct CDR3 sequences, about 32% of them seen once, and the ten largest clones take 58%. This CDR3 has 15 amino acids. Unmatched junction bases numbered 12, after V lost 8 bases and J lost 3 bases. Germline CDR1 MNHEY, CDR2 SVGEGT. This TCR was recovered from a human donor in good health (CMV status not recorded). Some clones in this sample may be carry-over from other donors' samples. The sample consisted of CD8+ T cells from cultured PBMCs, taken from culture after CMV antigen stimulation. This rearrangement joins TRBV6-2 or TRBV6-3 to TRBJ2-7, with TRBD2 matching over 8 bases. CDR3 sequence reads: CASPRGERERYEQYF. The CDR3 region has the DNA TGTGCCAGCCCTCGGGGGGAGCGGGAGCGCTACGAGCAGTACTTC.